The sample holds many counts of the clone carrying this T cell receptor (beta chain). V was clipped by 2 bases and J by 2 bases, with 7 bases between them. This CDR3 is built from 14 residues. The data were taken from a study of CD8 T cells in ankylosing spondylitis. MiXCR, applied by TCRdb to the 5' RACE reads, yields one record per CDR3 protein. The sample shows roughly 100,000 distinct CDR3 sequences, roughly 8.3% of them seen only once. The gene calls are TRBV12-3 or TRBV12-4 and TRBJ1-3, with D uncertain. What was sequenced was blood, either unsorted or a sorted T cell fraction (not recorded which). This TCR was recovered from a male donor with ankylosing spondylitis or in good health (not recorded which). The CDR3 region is CASSLWEAGNTIYF. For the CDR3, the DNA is TGTGCCAGCAGTTTATGGGAAGCTGGAAACACCATATATTTT.